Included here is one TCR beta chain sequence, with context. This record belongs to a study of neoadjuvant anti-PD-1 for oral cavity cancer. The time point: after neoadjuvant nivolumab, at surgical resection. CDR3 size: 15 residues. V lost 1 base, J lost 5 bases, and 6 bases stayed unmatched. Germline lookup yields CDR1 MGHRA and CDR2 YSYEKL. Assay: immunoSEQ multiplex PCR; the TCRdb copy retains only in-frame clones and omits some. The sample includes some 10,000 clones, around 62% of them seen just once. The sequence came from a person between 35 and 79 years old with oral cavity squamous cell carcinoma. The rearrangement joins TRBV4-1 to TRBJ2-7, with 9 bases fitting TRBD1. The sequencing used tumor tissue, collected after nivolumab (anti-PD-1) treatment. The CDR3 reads CASSQVKDRGNEQYF. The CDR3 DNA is TGCGCCAGCAGCCAAGTGAAGGACAGGGGTAACGAGCAGTACTTC.